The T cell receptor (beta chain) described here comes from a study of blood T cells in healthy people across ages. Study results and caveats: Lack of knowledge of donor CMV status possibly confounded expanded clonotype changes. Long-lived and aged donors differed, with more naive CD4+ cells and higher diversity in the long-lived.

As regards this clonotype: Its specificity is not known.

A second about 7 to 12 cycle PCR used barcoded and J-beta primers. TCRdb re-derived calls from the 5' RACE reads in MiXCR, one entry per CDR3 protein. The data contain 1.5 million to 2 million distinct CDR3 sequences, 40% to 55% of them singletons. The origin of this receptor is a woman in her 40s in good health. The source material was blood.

The CDR3 nucleotides read TGTGCCAGCAGTTTAGAACGCATGGGTAGAGATACGCAGTATTTT. It yields the protein CASSLERMGRDTQYF. The chain recombines TRBV12-3 or TRBV12-4 with TRBJ2-3; no reliable D call. The V and J ends lost 1 base and 5 bases respectively, with 13 bases between them. This CDR3 comprises 15 residues.